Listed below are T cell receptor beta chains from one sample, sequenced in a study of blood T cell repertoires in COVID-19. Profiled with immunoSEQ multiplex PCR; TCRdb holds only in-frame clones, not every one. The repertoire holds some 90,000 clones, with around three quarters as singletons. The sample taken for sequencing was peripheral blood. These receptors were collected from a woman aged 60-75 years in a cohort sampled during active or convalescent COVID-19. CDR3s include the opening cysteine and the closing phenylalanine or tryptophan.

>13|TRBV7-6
CASSSRGGFGYTF
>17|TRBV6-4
CASSDSSRGKSYNEQFF
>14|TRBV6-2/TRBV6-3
CASSYKLMNTEAFF
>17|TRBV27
CASSLSPGFTGVETQYF
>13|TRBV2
CASTGQGGYEQYF
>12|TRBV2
CASSGQGFGYTF
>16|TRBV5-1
CASSRIAGAEEYEQYF
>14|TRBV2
CASNLAGGTYEQYF
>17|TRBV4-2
CASSQDRGLAGADTQYF
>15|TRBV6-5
CATTRDRAATGELFF
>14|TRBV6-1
CASSETGTNYGYTF
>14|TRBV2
CASSSSANTGELFF
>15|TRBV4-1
CASSLRGLADGELFF
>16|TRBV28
CASRGAGQGEVQPQHF
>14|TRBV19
CASRGQPSNQPQHF
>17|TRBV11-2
CASSKRPGHGETYGYTF
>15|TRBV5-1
CASSSGFTGFHEQYF
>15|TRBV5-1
CASSLAGTSMETQYF
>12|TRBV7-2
CASSLLGGEQYF
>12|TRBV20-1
CSASPGGVEQYF
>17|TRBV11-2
CASSLDLDSVYNSPLHF
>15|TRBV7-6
CASSLVPSGFNEQFF
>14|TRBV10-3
CAISDRGYQETQYF
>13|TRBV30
CAWKQGRWSPLHF
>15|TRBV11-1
CASSRRTSGPGELFF
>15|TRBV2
CASSELYLAKNIQYF
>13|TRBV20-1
CSASPGGNEKLFF
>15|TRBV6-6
CASSPRTGERDTQYF
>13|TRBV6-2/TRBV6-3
CATSQVESVLAFF
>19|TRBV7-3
CASSGGTSGTANSYNEQFF
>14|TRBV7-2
CASSLGTVGNTIYF
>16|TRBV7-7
CASSPAGPGSNSPLHF
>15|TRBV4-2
CASSQIQGGSQPQHF
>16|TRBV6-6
CASSQTRQGAHQPQHF
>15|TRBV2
CASSGLAGAQETQYF
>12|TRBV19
CASSRQGTEAFF
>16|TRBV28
CASSRADRAGVQPQHF
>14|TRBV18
CASSRGQAFYEQYF
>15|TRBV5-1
CASSLAGTSFGAQYF
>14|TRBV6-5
CASNSGTSGWEQFF
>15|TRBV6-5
CASSLGTGTGGEAFF
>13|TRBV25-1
CASSNRGGGELFF
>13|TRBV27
CASSSHRVYEQYF
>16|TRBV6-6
CASSYPQGVNTGELFF
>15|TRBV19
CASSPWDRDNYGYTF
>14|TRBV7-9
CASSILEESYEQYF
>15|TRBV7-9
CASSSKGAISDEQYF
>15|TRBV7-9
CASSPYSRTNYGYTF
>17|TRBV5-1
CASSASQGARNTGELFF
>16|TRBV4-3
CASSQEPPAGYNEQFF
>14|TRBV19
CASSIGQGGTEAFF
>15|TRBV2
CASSVQGQGGEKLFF
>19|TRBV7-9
CASSSPKKGIGTGAYEQYF
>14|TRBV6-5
CASSYLRSVTEAFF
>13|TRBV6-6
CASSFQLGNTIYF
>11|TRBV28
CASSPFHEQFF
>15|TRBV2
CASSDVRLSSYEQYF
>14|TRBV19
CASSIVLRNYEQYF
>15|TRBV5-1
CASSPHSGQGTEAFF